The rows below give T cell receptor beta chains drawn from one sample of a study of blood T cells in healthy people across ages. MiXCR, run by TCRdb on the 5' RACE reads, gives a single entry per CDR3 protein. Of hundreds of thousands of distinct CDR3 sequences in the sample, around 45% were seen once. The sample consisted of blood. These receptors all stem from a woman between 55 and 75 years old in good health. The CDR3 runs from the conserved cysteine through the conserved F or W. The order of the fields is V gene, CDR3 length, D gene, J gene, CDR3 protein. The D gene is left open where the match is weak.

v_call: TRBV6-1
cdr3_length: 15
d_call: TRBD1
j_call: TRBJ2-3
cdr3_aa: CASSEAEGAADTQYF

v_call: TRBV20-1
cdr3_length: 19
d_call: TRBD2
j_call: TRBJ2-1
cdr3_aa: CSARDWATSGSGPYNEQFF

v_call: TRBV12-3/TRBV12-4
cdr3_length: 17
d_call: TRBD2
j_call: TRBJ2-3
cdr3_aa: CASSYRLAMRVTDTQYF

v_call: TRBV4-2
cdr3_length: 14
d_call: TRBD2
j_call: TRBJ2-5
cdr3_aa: CASSSSGDQETQYF

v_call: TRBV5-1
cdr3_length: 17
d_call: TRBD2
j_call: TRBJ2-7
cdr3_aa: CASSLLPGLAESYEQYF

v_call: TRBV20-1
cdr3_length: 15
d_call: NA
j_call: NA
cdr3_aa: CSARAPGGSNYEQYF

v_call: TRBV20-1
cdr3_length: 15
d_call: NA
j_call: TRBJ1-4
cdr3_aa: CSASSLGLANEKLFF

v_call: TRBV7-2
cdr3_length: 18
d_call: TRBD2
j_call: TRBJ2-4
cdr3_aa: CASSSVRLAGGGRNIQYF

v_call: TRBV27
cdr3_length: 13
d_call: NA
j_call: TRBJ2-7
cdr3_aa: CASSLSYGYEQYF

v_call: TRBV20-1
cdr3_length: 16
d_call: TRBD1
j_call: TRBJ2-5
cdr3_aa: CSAREGGQAPQETQYF

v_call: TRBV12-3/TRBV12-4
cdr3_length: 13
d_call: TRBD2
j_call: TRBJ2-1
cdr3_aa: CASRTSGKAEQFF

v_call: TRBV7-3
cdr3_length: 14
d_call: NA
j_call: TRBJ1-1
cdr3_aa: CASSLTGRATEAFF

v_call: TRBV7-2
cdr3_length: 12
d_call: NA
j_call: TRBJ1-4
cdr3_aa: CAGSAGVEKLFF

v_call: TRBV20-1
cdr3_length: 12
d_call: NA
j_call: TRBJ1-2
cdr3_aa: CRVQASNYGYTF

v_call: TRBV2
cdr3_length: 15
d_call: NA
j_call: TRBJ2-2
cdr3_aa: CASSEDYYNTGELFF

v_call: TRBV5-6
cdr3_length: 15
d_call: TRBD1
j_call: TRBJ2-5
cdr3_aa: CASSRDRGLGETQYF

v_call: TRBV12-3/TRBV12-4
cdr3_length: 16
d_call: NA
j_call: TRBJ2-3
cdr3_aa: CASSFGSGANTDTQYF

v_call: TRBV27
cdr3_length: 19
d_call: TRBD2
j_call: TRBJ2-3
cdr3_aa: CASSLAALLLAGGADTQYF

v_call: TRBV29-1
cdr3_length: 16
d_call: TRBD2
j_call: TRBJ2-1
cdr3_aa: CSVEETGGLAGNEQFF

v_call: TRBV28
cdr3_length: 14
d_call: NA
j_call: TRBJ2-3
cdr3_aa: CASSGFVGTDTQYF

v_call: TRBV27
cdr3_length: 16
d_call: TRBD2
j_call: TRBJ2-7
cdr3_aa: CASSFNSGTPSYEQYF

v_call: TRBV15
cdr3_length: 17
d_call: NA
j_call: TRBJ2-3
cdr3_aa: CATSRDRLVTRTDTQYF

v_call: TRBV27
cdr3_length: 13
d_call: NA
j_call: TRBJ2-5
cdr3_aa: CASRSYMAETQYF

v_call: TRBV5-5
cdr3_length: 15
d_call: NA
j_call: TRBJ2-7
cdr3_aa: CASSLATPVTPGQYF